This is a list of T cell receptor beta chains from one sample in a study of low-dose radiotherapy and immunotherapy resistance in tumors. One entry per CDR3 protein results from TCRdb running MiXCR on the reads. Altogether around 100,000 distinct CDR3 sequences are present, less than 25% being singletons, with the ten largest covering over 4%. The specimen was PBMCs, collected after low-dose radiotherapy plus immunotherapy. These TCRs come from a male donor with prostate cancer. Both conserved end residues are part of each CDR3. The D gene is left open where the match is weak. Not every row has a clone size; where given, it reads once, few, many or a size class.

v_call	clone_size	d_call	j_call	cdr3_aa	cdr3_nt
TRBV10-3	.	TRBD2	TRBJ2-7	CAIGRGENYEQYF	TGTGCCATCGGGCGGGGGGAAAACTACGAGCAGTACTTC
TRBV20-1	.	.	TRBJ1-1	CSARMTEAFF	TGCAGTGCTAGAATGACTGAAGCTTTCTTT
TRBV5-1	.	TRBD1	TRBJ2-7	CASSLEAGQGGEQYF	TGCGCCAGCAGCTTGGAAGCGGGACAGGGCGGCGAGCAGTACTTC
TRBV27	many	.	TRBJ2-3	CASQAGSGLDTQYF	TGTGCCAGCCAGGCGGGGTCCGGCCTTGATACGCAGTATTTT
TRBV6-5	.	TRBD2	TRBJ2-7	CASSYATSGRYEQYF	TGTGCCAGCAGTTACGCGACTAGCGGGAGGTACGAGCAGTACTTC
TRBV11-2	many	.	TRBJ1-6	CASSPPYSPLHF	TGTGCCAGCAGCCCCCCTTATTCACCCCTCCACTTT
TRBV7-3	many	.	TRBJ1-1	CASSFGGRTEAFF	TGTGCCAGCAGCTTCGGGGGTCGAACTGAAGCTTTCTTT
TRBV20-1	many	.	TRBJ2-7	CSAPPRGSYEQYF	TGCAGTGCTCCTCCCCGGGGCTCCTACGAGCAGTACTTC
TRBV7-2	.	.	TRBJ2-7	CASSSRAGEQYF	TGTGCCAGCAGCTCGCGGGCCGGCGAGCAGTACTTC
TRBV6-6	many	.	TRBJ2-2	CASMLGEVGELFF	TGTGCCAGCATGTTAGGGGAAGTCGGGGAGCTGTTTTTT
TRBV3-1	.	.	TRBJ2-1	CASSQGAAYNEQFF	TGTGCCAGCAGCCAAGGAGCGGCCTACAATGAGCAGTTCTTC
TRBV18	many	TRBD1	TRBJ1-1	CASSPLSPPGTGAVTEAFF	TGTGCCAGCTCACCATTGTCGCCCCCAGGGACAGGGGCTGTCACTGAAGCTTTCTTT
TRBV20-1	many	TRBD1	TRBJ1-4	CTAGQGSEKLFF	TGCACCGCGGGACAGGGGAGTGAAAAACTGTTTTTT
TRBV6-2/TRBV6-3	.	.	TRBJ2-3	CASSLTGTSSRDTQYF	TGTGCCAGCAGCCTAACCGGGACTTCAAGCAGAGATACGCAGTATTTT
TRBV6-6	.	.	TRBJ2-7	CASSEWVAVDYEQYF	TGTGCCAGCAGTGAATGGGTAGCGGTTGACTACGAGCAGTACTTC
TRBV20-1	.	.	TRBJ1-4	CSGTDNEKLIF	TGCAGTGGGACCGACAATGAAAAATTGATTTTT
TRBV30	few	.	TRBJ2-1	CAWGPHEQFF	TGTGCCTGGGGCCCCCATGAGCAGTTCTTC
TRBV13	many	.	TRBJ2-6	CASTSEGSSGANVLTF	TGTGCCAGCACCTCGGAGGGTTCCTCTGGGGCCAACGTCCTGACTTTC
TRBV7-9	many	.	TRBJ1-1	CASSSQTNTEAFF	TGTGCCAGCAGCTCACAGACGAACACTGAAGCTTTCTTT
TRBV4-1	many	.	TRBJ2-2	CASSQSAGINTGELFF	TGCGCCAGCAGCCAGTCGGCAGGGATAAACACCGGGGAGCTGTTTTTT
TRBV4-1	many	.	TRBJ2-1	CASSQVRDNEQFF	TGCGCCAGCAGCCAAGTCAGAGACAATGAGCAGTTCTTC
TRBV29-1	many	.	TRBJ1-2	CSVESGFRAANYGYTF	TGCAGCGTTGAGTCGGGTTTCCGGGCAGCTAACTATGGCTACACCTTC
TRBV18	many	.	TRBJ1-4	CASSPESRGKLFF	TGTGCCAGCTCACCAGAGTCTAGGGGAAAACTGTTTTTT
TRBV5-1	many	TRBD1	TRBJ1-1	CASSLGGWEAEAFF	TGCGCCAGCAGCTTAGGGGGCTGGGAAGCTGAAGCTTTCTTT
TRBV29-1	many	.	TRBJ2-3	CSALVSTDTQYF	TGCAGCGCCCTGGTGAGCACAGATACGCAGTATTTT
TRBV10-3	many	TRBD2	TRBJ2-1	CAISLGGGASGRNEQFF	TGTGCCATCAGCCTGGGCGGCGGGGCTAGCGGGCGGAATGAGCAGTTCTTC
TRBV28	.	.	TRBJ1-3	CASSFGLRVSGNTIYF	TGTGCCAGCAGTTTCGGGCTGAGAGTCTCTGGAAACACCATATATTTT
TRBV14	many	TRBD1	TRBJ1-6	CASSPLGQPNSPLHF	TGTGCCAGCAGCCCTCTGGGACAGCCAAATTCACCCCTCCACTTT
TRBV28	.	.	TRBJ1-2	CASSSSTVYGYTF	TGTGCCAGCAGCTCTTCGACAGTCTATGGCTACACCTTC
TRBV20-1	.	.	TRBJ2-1	CSAPSRGGEYKEQFF	TGCAGTGCTCCCTCGAGAGGGGGAGAGTACAAGGAGCAGTTCTTC
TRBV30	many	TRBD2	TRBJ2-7	CACSGGSYEQYF	TGTGCCTGTTCGGGGGGCTCCTACGAGCAGTACTTC